Listed below are T cell receptor beta chains from one sample, sequenced in a study of human T cells and chemical hapten exposure. One entry per CDR3 protein, called by TCRdb with MiXCR from the RACE reads. Here the sample spans roughly 50,000 distinct CDR3 sequences, 9.6% being singletons. Specimen: whole blood, collected in connection with sensitization to the hapten diphenylcyclopropenone (DPC). These receptors all stem from a woman under 40 with alopecia areata. Some clones in this sample may be carry-over from other donors' samples. Each CDR3 is given with its conserved first and last residue. The D gene is left open where the match is weak. For some rows the clone size is stated as once, few or many, or as a class when expanded; others skip it.

d_call	v_call	j_call	clone_size	cdr3_aa	cdr3_nt
.	TRBV28	TRBJ1-4	many	CASSLLPDDEKLFF	TGTGCCAGCAGTTTACTACCCGACGACGAAAAACTGTTTTTT
TRBD1	TRBV12-3/TRBV12-4	TRBJ2-7	large	CASSFLDRERGEQYF	TGTGCCAGCAGTTTTCTCGACAGGGAAAGAGGGGAGCAGTACTTC
TRBD2	TRBV7-9	TRBJ2-1	many	CASSPGTSFNEQFF	TGTGCCAGCAGTCCCGGGACTAGTTTCAATGAGCAGTTCTTC
TRBD1	TRBV20-1	TRBJ2-5	few	CSVVDRGGHETQYF	TGCAGTGTAGTGGACAGGGGAGGACATGAGACCCAGTACTTC
.	TRBV6-6	TRBJ2-7	.	CASSYSGQPSYEQYF	TGTGCCAGCAGTTACTCGGGGCAGCCCTCCTACGAGCAGTACTTC
TRBD2	TRBV12-3/TRBV12-4	TRBJ2-1	few	CASSFSLAGDSYNEQFF	TGTGCCAGCAGTTTCAGTCTAGCGGGGGATTCCTACAATGAGCAGTTCTTC
.	TRBV15	TRBJ2-1	few	CATSRDRGTSYNEQFF	TGTGCCACCAGCAGAGATAGGGGGACTTCCTACAATGAGCAGTTCTTC
.	TRBV28	TRBJ2-3	many	CASSLEVDTQYF	TGTGCCAGCAGTTTAGAGGTGGATACGCAGTATTTT
.	TRBV3-1	TRBJ2-7	.	CASSYVLDGLTYEQYF	TGTGCCAGCAGCTACGTTCTCGACGGGCTAACCTACGAGCAGTACTTC
.	TRBV27	TRBJ1-1	many	CASSPQGRNTEAFF	TGTGCCAGCAGTCCCCAAGGGAGGAACACTGAAGCTTTCTTT
.	TRBV28	TRBJ2-1	few	CASSGFLSSYNEQFF	TGTGCCAGCAGTGGGTTCCTAAGCTCCTACAATGAGCAGTTCTTC
TRBD2	TRBV5-5	TRBJ2-1	.	CASSLLAGGDHEQFF	TGTGCCAGCAGCCTCCTAGCGGGGGGGGACCATGAGCAGTTCTTC
TRBD2	TRBV3-1	TRBJ2-3	.	CASSQRSSGGTDTQYF	TGTGCCAGCAGCCAAAGGTCTAGCGGGGGCACAGATACGCAGTATTTT
TRBD1	TRBV30	TRBJ1-6	.	CAWSQNRDSQRSPLHF	TGTGCCTGGAGTCAAAACCGGGACAGCCAAAGATCACCCCTCCACTTT
.	TRBV11-1	TRBJ1-2	few	CASSLWAGEGYTF	TGTGCCAGCAGCTTATGGGCAGGGGAAGGCTACACCTTC
.	TRBV7-2	TRBJ2-1	few	CASSETSLNEQFF	TGTGCCAGCAGCGAAACAAGTCTGAATGAGCAGTTCTTC
.	TRBV4-3	TRBJ2-7	few	CASSQVQTLGAYEQYF	TGCGCCAGCAGCCAAGTTCAAACGCTCGGCGCGTACGAGCAGTACTTC
.	TRBV28	TRBJ2-7	.	CASSPLPYEQYF	TGTGCCAGCAGTCCCCTCCCCTACGAGCAGTACTTC
TRBD2	TRBV29-1	TRBJ2-3	.	CSARLAGLPDTQYF	TGCAGCGCCCGACTAGCGGGACTCCCAGATACGCAGTATTTT
.	TRBV6-5	TRBJ2-7	.	CASSYDPRRYEQYF	TGTGCCAGCAGTTACGACCCGAGACGCTACGAGCAGTACTTC
TRBD2	TRBV5-4	TRBJ2-1	.	CASSRQRDGSIEQFF	TGTGCCAGCAGCCGCCAGCGGGACGGTTCGATTGAGCAGTTCTTC
TRBD1	TRBV18	TRBJ2-7	few	CASSPTGGISYEQYF	TGTGCCAGCTCACCTACAGGGGGTATCTCCTACGAGCAGTACTTC
.	TRBV28	TRBJ2-7	many	CASSFSTSLPGQYF	TGTGCCAGCAGTTTTTCGACCTCTTTACCGGGGCAGTACTTC
TRBD2	TRBV28	TRBJ2-1	few	CASSLGGGARNEQFF	TGTGCCAGCAGTTTAGGCGGGGGGGCCCGCAATGAGCAGTTCTTC